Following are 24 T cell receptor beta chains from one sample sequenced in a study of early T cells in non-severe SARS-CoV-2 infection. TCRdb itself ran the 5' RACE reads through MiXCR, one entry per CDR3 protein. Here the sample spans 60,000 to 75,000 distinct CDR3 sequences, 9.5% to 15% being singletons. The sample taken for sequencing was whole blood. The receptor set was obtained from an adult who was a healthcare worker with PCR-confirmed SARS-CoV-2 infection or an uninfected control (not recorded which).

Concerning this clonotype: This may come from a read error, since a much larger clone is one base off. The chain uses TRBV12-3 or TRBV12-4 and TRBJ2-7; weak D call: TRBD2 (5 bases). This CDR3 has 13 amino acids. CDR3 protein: CVSAPGGSYEQYF. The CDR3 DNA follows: TGTGTCAGCGCCCCTGGCGGGTCCTACGAGCAGTACTTC.

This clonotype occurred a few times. DNA for the CDR3: TGCGCCAGCAGCTTGGGGCAGGATATGTTCGCCAAAAACATTCAGTACTTC. Its translation is CASSLGQDMFAKNIQYF. The rearrangement links TRBV5-1 to TRBJ2-4; no firm D call. The CDR3 covers 17 residues. With 0 bases removed from V and 1 base from J, the gap between germline ends came to 14 bases. CDR1 and CDR2 (germline): SGHRS, YFSETQ.

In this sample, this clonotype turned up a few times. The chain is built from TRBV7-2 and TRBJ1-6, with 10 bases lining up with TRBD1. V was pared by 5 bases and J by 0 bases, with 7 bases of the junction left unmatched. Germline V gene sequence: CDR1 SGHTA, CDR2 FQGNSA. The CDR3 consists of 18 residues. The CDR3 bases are TGTGCCAGCAGCCCCCGGACAGGGGGAGGCTCCTATAATTCACCCCTCCACTTT. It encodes CASSPRTGGGSYNSPLHF.

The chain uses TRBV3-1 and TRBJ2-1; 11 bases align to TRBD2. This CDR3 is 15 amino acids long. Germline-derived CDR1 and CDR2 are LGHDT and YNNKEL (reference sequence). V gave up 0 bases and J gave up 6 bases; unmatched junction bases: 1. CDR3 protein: CASSQDGLAGNEQFF. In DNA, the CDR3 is TGTGCCAGCAGCCAAGATGGACTAGCGGGCAATGAGCAGTTCTTC.

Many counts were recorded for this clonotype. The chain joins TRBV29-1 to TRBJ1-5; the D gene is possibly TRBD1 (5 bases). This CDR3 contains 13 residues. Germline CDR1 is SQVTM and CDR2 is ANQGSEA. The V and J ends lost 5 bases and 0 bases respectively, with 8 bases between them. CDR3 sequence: CSVRDGSNQPQHF. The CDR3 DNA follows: TGCAGCGTTCGGGACGGTAGCAATCAGCCCCAGCATTTT.

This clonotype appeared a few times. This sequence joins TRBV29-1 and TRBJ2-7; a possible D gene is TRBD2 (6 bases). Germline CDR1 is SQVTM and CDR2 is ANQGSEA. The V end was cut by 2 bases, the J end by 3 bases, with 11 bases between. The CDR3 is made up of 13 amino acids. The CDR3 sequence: CSVESREDYEQYF. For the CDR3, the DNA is TGCAGCGTTGAATCCAGGGAGGACTACGAGCAGTACTTC.

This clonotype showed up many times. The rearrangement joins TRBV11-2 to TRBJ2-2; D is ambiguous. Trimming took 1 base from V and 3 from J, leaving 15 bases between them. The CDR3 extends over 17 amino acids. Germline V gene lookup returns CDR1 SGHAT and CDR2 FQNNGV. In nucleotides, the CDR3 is TGTGCCAGCAGCTTAGTCTCGTTAGTGACGGACACCGGGGAGCTGTTTTTT. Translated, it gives CASSLVSLVTDTGELFF.

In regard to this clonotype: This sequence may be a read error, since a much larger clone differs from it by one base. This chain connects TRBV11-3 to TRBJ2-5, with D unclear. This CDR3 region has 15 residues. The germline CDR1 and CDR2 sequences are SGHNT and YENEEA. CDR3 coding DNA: TGTACCAGCAGCTCGACGACATGGTACCAAGAGACCCAGTACTTC. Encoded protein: CTSSSTTWYQETQYF.

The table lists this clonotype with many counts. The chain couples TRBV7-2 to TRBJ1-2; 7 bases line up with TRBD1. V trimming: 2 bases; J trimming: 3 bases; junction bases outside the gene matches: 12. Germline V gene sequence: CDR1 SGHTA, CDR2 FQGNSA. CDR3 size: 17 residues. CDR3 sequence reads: CASSLTNRGVSYYGYTF. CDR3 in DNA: TGTGCCAGCAGCTTAACAAACAGGGGAGTTTCGTACTATGGCTACACCTTC.

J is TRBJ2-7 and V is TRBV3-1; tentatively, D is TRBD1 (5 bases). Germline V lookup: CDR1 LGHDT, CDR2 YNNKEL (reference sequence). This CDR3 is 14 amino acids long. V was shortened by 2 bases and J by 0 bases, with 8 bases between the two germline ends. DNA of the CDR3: TGTGCCAGCAGCCAATTCCAGGGCTCCTACGAGCAGTACTTC. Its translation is CASSQFQGSYEQYF.

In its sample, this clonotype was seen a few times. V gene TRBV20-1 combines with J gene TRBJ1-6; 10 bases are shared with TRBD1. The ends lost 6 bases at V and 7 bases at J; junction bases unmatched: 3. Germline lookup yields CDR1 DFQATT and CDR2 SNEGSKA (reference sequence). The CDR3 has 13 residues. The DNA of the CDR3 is TGCAGTGCCCCGGGACAGGGGAATTCACCCCTCCACTTT. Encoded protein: CSAPGQGNSPLHF.

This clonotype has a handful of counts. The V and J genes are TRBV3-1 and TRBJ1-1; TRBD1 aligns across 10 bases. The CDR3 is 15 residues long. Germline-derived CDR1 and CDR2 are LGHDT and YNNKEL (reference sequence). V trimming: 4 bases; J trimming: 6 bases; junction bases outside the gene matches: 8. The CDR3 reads CASSPRGDRGSEAFF. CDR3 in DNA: TGTGCCAGCAGCCCCAGAGGGGACAGGGGCTCTGAAGCTTTCTTT.

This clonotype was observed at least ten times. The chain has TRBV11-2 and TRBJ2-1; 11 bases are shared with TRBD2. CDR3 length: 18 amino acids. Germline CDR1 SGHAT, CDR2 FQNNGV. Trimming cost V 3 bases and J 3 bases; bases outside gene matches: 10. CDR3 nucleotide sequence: TGTGCCAGCAGCTTGGTTAGGGGTCTAGCGGGGGGCTACAATGAGCAGTTCTTC. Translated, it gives CASSLVRGLAGGYNEQFF.

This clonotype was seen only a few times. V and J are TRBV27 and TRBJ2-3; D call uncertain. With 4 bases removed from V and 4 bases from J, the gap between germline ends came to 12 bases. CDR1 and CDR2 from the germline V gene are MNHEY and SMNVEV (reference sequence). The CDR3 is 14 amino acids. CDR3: CASSSVDGPDTQYF. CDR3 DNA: TGTGCCAGCAGTTCCGTGGACGGACCAGATACGCAGTATTTT.

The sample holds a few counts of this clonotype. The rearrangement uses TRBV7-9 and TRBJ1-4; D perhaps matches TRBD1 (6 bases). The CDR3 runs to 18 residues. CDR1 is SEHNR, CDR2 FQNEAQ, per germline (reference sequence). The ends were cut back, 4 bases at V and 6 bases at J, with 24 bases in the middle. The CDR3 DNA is TGTGCCAGCAGCTCCCCCTTGGGGGAAACAGGGAGGGATGAAAAACTGTTTTTT. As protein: CASSSPLGETGRDEKLFF.

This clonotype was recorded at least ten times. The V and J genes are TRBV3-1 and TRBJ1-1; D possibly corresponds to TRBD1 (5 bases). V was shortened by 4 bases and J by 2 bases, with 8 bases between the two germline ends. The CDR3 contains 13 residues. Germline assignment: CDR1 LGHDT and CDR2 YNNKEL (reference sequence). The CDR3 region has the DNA TGTGCCAGCAGCCCGGGACGAAACACTGAAGCTTTCTTT. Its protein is CASSPGRNTEAFF. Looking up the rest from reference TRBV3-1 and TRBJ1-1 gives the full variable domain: DTAVSQTPKYLVTQMGNDKSIKCEQNLGHDTMYWYKQDSKKFLKIMFSYNNKELIINETVPNRFSPKSPDKAHLNLHINSLELGDSAVYFCASSPGRNTEAFFGQGTRLTVV.

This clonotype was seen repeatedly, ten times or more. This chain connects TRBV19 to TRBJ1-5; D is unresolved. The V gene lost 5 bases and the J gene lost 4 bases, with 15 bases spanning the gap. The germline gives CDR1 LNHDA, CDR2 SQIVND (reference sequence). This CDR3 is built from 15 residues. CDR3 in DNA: TGTGCCAGTAGTTCCGGGTCGTATCCTAATCAGCCCCAGCATTTT. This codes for CASSSGSYPNQPQHF.

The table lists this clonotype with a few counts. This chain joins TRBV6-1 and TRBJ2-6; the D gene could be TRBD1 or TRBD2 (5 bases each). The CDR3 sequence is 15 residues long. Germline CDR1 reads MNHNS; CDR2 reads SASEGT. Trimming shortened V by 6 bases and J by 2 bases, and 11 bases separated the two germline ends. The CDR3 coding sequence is TGTGCCAGCAGCGCCATGGGGGCTGGGGCCAACGTCCTGACTTTC. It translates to CASSAMGAGANVLTF.

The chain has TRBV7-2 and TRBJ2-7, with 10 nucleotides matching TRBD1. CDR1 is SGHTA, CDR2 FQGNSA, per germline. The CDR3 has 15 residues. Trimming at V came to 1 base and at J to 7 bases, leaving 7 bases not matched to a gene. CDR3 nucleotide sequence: TGTGCCAGCAGCTTAGGGTGGACAGGGGGAGGAGAGCAGTACTTC. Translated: CASSLGWTGGGEQYF.

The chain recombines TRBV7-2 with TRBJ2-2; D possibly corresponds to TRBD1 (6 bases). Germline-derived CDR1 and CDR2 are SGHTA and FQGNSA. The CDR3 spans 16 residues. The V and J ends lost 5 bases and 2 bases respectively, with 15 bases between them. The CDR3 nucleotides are TGTGCCAGCAGCCCCCAGCCGGGACACAACACCGGGGAGCTGTTTTTT. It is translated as CASSPQPGHNTGELFF.

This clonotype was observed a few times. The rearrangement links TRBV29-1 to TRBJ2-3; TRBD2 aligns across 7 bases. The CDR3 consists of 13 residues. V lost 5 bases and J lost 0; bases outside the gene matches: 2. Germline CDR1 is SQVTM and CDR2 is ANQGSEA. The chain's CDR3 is CSVWGGSTDTQYF. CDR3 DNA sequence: TGCAGCGTTTGGGGGGGGAGCACAGATACGCAGTATTTT.

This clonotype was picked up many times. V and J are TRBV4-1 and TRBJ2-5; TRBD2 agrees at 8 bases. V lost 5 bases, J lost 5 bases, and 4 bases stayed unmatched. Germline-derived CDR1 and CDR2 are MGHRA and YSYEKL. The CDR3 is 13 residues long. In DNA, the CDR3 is TGCGCCAGCAGCATGGGACTAGTGGAGACCCAGTACTTC. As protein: CASSMGLVETQYF.

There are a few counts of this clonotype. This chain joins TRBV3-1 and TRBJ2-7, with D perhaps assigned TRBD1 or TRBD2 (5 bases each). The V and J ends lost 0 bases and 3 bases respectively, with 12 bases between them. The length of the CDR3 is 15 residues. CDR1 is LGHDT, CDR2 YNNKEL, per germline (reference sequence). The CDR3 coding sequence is TGTGCCAGCAGCCAAGATAGGCAGGGAGTCTACGAGCAGTACTTC. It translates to CASSQDRQGVYEQYF.

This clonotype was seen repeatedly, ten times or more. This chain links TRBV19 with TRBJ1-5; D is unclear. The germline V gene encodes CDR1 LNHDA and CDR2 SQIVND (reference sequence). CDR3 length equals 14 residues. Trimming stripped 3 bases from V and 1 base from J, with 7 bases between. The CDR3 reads CASSIGVSNQPQHF. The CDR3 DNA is TGTGCCAGTAGTATTGGGGTCAGCAATCAGCCCCAGCATTTT.